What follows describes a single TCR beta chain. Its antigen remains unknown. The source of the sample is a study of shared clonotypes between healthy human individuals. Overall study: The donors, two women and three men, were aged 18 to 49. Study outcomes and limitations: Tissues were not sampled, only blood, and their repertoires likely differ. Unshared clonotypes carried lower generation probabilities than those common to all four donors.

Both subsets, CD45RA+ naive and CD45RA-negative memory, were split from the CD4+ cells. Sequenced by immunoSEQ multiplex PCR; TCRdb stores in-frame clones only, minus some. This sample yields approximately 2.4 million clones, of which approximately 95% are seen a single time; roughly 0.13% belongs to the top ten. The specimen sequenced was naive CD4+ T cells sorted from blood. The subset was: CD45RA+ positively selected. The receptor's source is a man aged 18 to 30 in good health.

The DNA of the CDR3 is TGTGCCAGCTCACCATTCGACGCCAGCCCGAACACTGAAGCTTTCTTT. It translates to CASSPFDASPNTEAFF. The V call is TRBV18, the J call TRBJ1-1; D remains ambiguous. Germline V gene sequence: CDR1 KGHSH, CDR2 LQKENI. V lost 2 bases, J lost 1 base, and 14 bases lay in between. This CDR3 has 16 amino acids. Based on the CDR3 plus reference TRBV18 and TRBJ1-1, the full variable domain is NAGVMQNPRHLVRRRGQEARLRCSPMKGHSHVYWYRQLPEEGLKFMVYLQKENIIDESGMPKERFSAEFPKEGPSILRIQQVVRGDSAAYFCASSPFDASPNTEAFFGQGTRLTVV.